These 21 T cell receptor beta chains share one sample of origin, sequenced in a study of T cell responses to AZD1222 COVID-19 vaccine. TCRdb keeps only in-frame clones here, not all; method: immunoSEQ multiplex PCR. The sample holds about 140,000 clones, 85% to 95% seen once. The sample was peripheral blood, taken on day 0 of AZD1222 vaccination. The receptors here all came from an adult in good health.

This chain uses TRBV19 with TRBJ1-5; 7 bases map to TRBD1. V lost 2 bases and J lost 7; bases outside the gene matches: 8. The CDR3 totals 15 residues. CDR1 LNHDA and CDR2 SQIVND come from the germline V gene (reference sequence). CDR3 sequence: CASSIKTGWNQPQHF. CDR3 in DNA: TGTGCCAGTAGTATAAAGACAGGGTGGAACCAGCCCCAGCATTTT.

CDR3 nucleotides: TGTGCCAGCTCCCCCCAATCCCTTGGGGGCACTGAAGCTTTCTTT. Translated: CASSPQSLGGTEAFF. The chain employs TRBV18 and TRBJ1-1, with D possibly TRBD1 on 5 matching bases. Trimming removed 6 bases from V and 4 bases from J, with 18 bases in between. The CDR3 is 15 residues long. CDR1 is KGHSH and CDR2 is LQKENI in the germline V gene.

The J gene is TRBJ2-3, the V gene TRBV19; D possibly corresponds to TRBD2 (6 bases). The CDR3 is 15 residues long. Looked up from germline, CDR1 is LNHDA and CDR2 is SQIVND (reference sequence). The ends were cut back, 11 bases at V and 0 bases at J, with 18 bases in the middle. CDR3 DNA: TGTGCCGCCCAGCCCCGCGGGGCGAGCACAGATACGCAGTATTTT. Its translation: CAAQPRGASTDTQYF. The whole variable domain, remainder taken from reference TRBV19 and TRBJ2-3, is DGGITQSPKYLFRKEGQNVTLSCEQNLNHDAMYWYRQDPGQGLRLIYYSQIVNDFQKGDIAEGYSVSREKKESFPLTVTSAQKNPTAFYLCAAQPRGASTDTQYFGPGTRLTVL.

This sequence joins TRBV20-1 and TRBJ2-1; 10 bases match TRBD2. CDR1 is DFQATT, CDR2 SNEGSKA, per germline (reference sequence). After removal of 3 bases from V and 0 bases from J, the junction contained 11 bases not matched to a gene. The CDR3 totals 18 residues. CDR3 sequence reads: CSASGLAGVKSSYNEQFF. CDR3 coding DNA: TGCAGTGCTAGTGGGCTAGCGGGAGTCAAGAGCTCCTACAATGAGCAGTTCTTC.

This clone was found once. The CDR3 protein is CASSLGQENQPQHF. In DNA form, the CDR3 reads TGTGCCAGCAGCTTAGGACAGGAGAATCAGCCCCAGCATTTT. The chain carries TRBV7-9 and TRBJ1-5; possibly TRBD1 for D (6 bases). The ends were cut back, 1 base at V and 4 bases at J, with 8 bases in the middle. The germline CDR1 and CDR2 sequences are SEHNR and FQNEAQ (reference sequence). The CDR3 is 14 amino acids. The whole variable domain, filled in from reference TRBV7-9 and TRBJ1-5, reads DTGVSQNPRHKITKRGQNVTFRCDPISEHNRLYWYRQTLGQGPEFLTYFQNEAQLEKSRLLSDRFSAERPKGSFSTLEIQRTEQGDSAMYLCASSLGQENQPQHFGDGTRLSIL.

The CDR3 sequence: CASSYLRLVVGVNSPLHF. The CDR3 DNA is TGTGCCAGCAGTTACCTCCGACTAGTGGTGGGGGTGAATTCACCCCTCCACTTT. This chain joins TRBV6-2 or TRBV6-3 and TRBJ1-6, with D maybe TRBD1 (5 bases). The CDR3 contains 18 residues. V was pared by 2 bases and J by 7 bases, with 21 bases between. Germline assignment: CDR1 MNHEY and CDR2 SVGEGT.

This clone was counted between two and nine times. The V call is TRBV20-1, the J call TRBJ2-1, with unresolved D. This CDR3 has 11 residues. CDR1 and CDR2 from the germline V gene are DFQATT and SNEGSKA (reference sequence). V lost 7 bases, J lost 4 bases, and 8 bases lay in between. The CDR3 region has the DNA TGCAGTGGTCGAGCTTACAATGAGCAGTTCTTC. This sequence encodes CSGRAYNEQFF.

The V and J genes are TRBV29-1 and TRBJ2-7, with TRBD1 matching 9 bases. The trim removed 7 bases at V and 1 base at J, leaving 5 bases unmatched. Per germline, CDR1 SQVTM and CDR2 ANQGSEA. CDR3 length equals 13 residues. In DNA, the CDR3 is TGCAGCGGTCGGACAGGGGAATCCTACGAGCAGTACTTC. Its translation: CSGRTGESYEQYF.

This sequence joins TRBV11-1 and TRBJ1-2, with 7 bases identical to TRBD1. The V and J ends lost 5 bases and 6 bases, in that order; junction bases with no gene match: 6. The CDR3 is 13 residues long. Germline V gives CDR1 SGHAT, CDR2 FQDESV (reference sequence). Here the CDR3 reads CASSADRVDGYTF. In DNA form, the CDR3 reads TGTGCCAGCAGCGCCGACAGGGTGGATGGCTACACCTTC.

V is TRBV24-1 and J is TRBJ2-2; D call uncertain. Germline V gives CDR1 KGHDR, CDR2 SFDVKD. The CDR3 totals 16 residues. V was clipped by 3 bases and J by 2 bases, with 12 bases between them. CDR3 region: CATSDTPWGNTGELFF. CDR3 DNA sequence: TGTGCCACCAGTGATACACCCTGGGGTAACACCGGGGAGCTGTTTTTT.

The gene calls are TRBV23-1 and TRBJ1-5; TRBD1 matches at 7 bases. TRBV23-1 is given ORF status, its function remaining uncertain. The J segment lost 9 bases and the V segment lost 2 bases, leaving 10 bases of the junction unmatched. This CDR3 is 15 amino acids long. CDR3 in DNA: TGCGCCAGCAGTCAACCCCGGGACAGATCCCCGCCCCAGCATTTT. Translation gives CASSQPRDRSPPQHF.

The count of this clone is one. The chain joins TRBV6-4 to TRBJ1-1; TRBD1 agrees at 8 bases. The germline CDR1 and CDR2 sequences are MRHNA and SNTAGT. This CDR3 has 13 residues. Trimming removed 6 bases from V and 4 bases from J; junction bases left unmatched: 4. DNA for the CDR3: TGTGCCAGCAGGCCTGACAGGGGCACTGAAGCTTTCTTT. Amino acids: CASRPDRGTEAFF.

The CDR3 sequence: CASSYARDSPLHF. In nucleotides, the CDR3 is TGTGCCAGCAGTTACGCACGGGATTCACCCCTCCACTTT. The chain employs TRBV6-6 and TRBJ1-6; the D is unclear. V was pared by 2 bases and J by 8 bases, with 7 bases between. CDR1 is MNHNY, CDR2 SVGAGI, per germline (reference sequence). The CDR3 has 13 residues.

In its sample, this clone was seen a few times. The gene calls are TRBV13 and TRBJ2-7; D perhaps matches TRBD1 (6 bases). V was cut by 6 bases and J by 1 base, with 16 bases left in between. The CDR3 has 15 residues. Germline V lookup: CDR1 PRHDT, CDR2 FYEKMQ (reference sequence). The CDR3 DNA reads as TGTGCCAGCAGATTCCAGGGGACACCTTCCTACGAGCAGTACTTC. This encodes CASRFQGTPSYEQYF.

This chain connects TRBV27 to TRBJ1-2, with a possible D match to TRBD1 (5 bases). V was clipped by 6 bases and J by 8 bases, with 22 bases between them. Germline loops: CDR1 MNHEY, CDR2 SMNVEV (reference sequence). CDR3 length: 15 amino acids. The CDR3 nucleotides are TGTGCCAGCAGCCGCGCCACCCCCCGGGGGGGAGGCTACACCTTC. Translated, it gives CASSRATPRGGGYTF.

V usage is TRBV9 and J usage is TRBJ2-1, with D tentatively TRBD2 (6 bases). V was shortened by 4 bases and J by 1 base, with 9 bases between the two germline ends. The CDR3 is made up of 14 amino acids. The germline gives CDR1 SGDLS, CDR2 YYNGEE. The CDR3, as DNA: TGTGCCAGCAGCCCGGGGGATTCCTACAATGAGCAGTTCTTC. Encoded protein: CASSPGDSYNEQFF.

This rearrangement joins TRBV5-1 to TRBJ2-3; 7 positions match TRBD2. The CDR3 extends over 14 amino acids. J lost 0 bases, V lost 4 bases, and 2 bases had no gene match. CDR1 and CDR2 (germline): SGHRS, YFSETQ. For the CDR3, the DNA is TGCGCCAGCAGCCTTAGCGGGAGCACAGATACGCAGTATTTT. Its translation: CASSLSGSTDTQYF.

The V and J genes are TRBV14 and TRBJ1-1; the D gene is possibly TRBD1 (6 bases). Looked up from germline, CDR1 is SGHDN and CDR2 is FVKESK. This CDR3 has 15 amino acids. Deletions cut 4 bases from V and 1 base from J, with 13 bases between. The CDR3 DNA reads as TGTGCCAGCAGCCCTCGACAGGTCACGAACACTGAAGCTTTCTTT. It codes for CASSPRQVTNTEAFF. Full variable domain (rest looked up from reference TRBV14 and TRBJ1-1): EAGVTQFPSHSVIEKGQTVTLRCDPISGHDNLYWYRRVMGKEIKFLLHFVKESKQDESGMPNNRFLAERTGGTYSTLKVQPAELEDSGVYFCASSPRQVTNTEAFFGQGTRLTVV.

This chain joins TRBV12-3 or TRBV12-4 and TRBJ1-2; weak D call: TRBD1 (5 bases). Trimming cost V 6 bases and J 7 bases, with 12 bases left between them. The CDR3 runs 12 residues. CDR3 bases: TGTGCCAGCAGCCCAAGGAGGGGTGGCTACACCTTC. It yields the protein CASSPRRGGYTF.

The V gene is TRBV13, the J gene TRBJ2-7; D perhaps matches TRBD2 (6 bases). V was clipped by 5 bases and J by 5 bases, with 13 bases between them. Germline V gene data show CDR1 as PRHDT and CDR2 as FYEKMQ (reference sequence). The CDR3 sequence is 13 residues long. The CDR3 nucleotides are TGTGCCAGCAGCCTCGGGAGACTTGACGAGCAGTACTTC. Protein product: CASSLGRLDEQYF. The variable domain in full, completed from reference TRBV13 and TRBJ2-7, reads AAGVIQSPRHLIKEKRETATLKCYPIPRHDTVYWYQQGPGQDPQFLISFYEKMQSDKGSIPDRFSAQQFSDYHSELNMSSLELGDSALYFCASSLGRLDEQYFGPGTRLTVT.

This sequence joins TRBV6-4 and TRBJ2-2; the D is unclear. V was pared by 3 bases and J by 1 base, with 3 bases between. CDR1 is MRHNA and CDR2 is SNTAGT in the germline V gene. CDR3 length equals 13 residues. The CDR3 DNA follows: TGTGCCAGCAGTGAAAAGAACACCGGGGAGCTGTTTTTT. Amino acid sequence: CASSEKNTGELFF.